The sequence of this T cell receptor (beta chain) was determined in a study of T-cell memory formation after mild COVID-19. In its sample, this clonotype was seen a few times. MiXCR, applied by TCRdb to the 5' RACE reads, yields one record per CDR3 protein. The data show more than 400,000 distinct CDR3 sequences, 18% seen once. The CDR3 is 14 residues long. J lost 6 bases, V lost 0 bases, and 4 bases had no gene match. The germline V gene encodes CDR1 MRHNA and CDR2 SNTAGT. This clonotype was obtained from an adult woman who had mild COVID-19 (a few samples of this study predate the infection). Cell type and time point are not known. This chain connects TRBV6-4 to TRBJ1-2; 7 nucleotides align to TRBD1. Sequencing used PBMCs or a T cell subset sorted from them (not recorded which). Here the CDR3 DNA reads TGTGCCAGCAGTGACTCAGACAGGGTCGATGGCTACACCTTC. Translating it yields CASSDSDRVDGYTF.